Shown below are 27 T cell receptor beta chains from a single sample sequenced in a study of graft-versus-host responses after intestinal transplantation. For these TCRs, the target antigens are not known. Only in-frame clones appear in the TCRdb table, and some are missing; sequencing was by immunoSEQ multiplex PCR. The table lists roughly 90,000 clones, around 89% of them singletons, with roughly 0.3% in the top ten. The sample consisted of unstimulated CD4+ T cells sorted from spleen or lymph node cells, taken before transplant. Receptors originate from a human donor who was the organ donor for an intestinal transplant.

This clone showed up just once. The chain is built from TRBV27 and TRBJ1-1; tentatively, D is TRBD1 (5 bases). Trimming left V 1 base short and J 4 bases short, with 16 bases between. CDR3 length: 16 residues. Germline CDR1 MNHEY, CDR2 SMNVEV (reference sequence). CDR3 bases: TGTGCCAGCAGTTTATACCCCCGGGGGGTGGGCACTGAAGCTTTCTTT. It specifies CASSLYPRGVGTEAFF.

The J gene is TRBJ2-3, the V gene TRBV7-2; weak D call: TRBD1 (5 bases). This CDR3 has 16 amino acids. The V gene lost 3 bases and the J gene lost 10 bases, with 23 bases spanning the gap. Germline CDR1 SGHTA, CDR2 FQGNSA. CDR3 residues: CASSFPGPAGSVSQYF. As DNA, the CDR3 is TGTGCCAGCAGCTTCCCAGGGCCGGCCGGCTCGGTGTCGCAGTATTTT.

This clone came up once. V and J are TRBV4-2 and TRBJ2-3; D is perhaps TRBD2 (6 bases). The germline CDR1 and CDR2 sequences are LGHNA and YNFKEQ. The length of the CDR3 is 18 residues. Trimming removed 1 base at V and 3 bases at J, with 20 bases between. As DNA, the CDR3 is TGTGCCAGCAGCCAAGCCCAGAACGGGGGAGGAAGGACAGATACGCAGTATTTT. It translates to CASSQAQNGGGRTDTQYF.

CDR3 loop: CASSSQGQGLGEQYF. CDR3 bases: TGTGCCAGCAGCTCCCAGGGACAGGGGTTGGGGGAGCAGTACTTC. This chain links TRBV7-2 with TRBJ2-7; TRBD1 matches at 10 bases. The CDR3 runs 15 residues. The V and J ends lost 4 bases and 7 bases, in that order; junction bases with no gene match: 10. Germline V gene lookup returns CDR1 SGHTA and CDR2 FQGNSA.

This sequence joins TRBV5-4 and TRBJ2-5; 11 positions match TRBD2. Germline CDR1 is SGHNT and CDR2 is YYREEE (reference sequence). The CDR3 loop spans 14 amino acids. The ends lost 2 bases at V and 4 bases at J; junction bases unmatched: 1. Written as DNA, the CDR3 is TGTGCCAGCAGCTTAACTAGCGGGAGAGAGACCCAGTACTTC. This translates into CASSLTSGRETQYF.

The J gene is TRBJ2-3, the V gene TRBV5-4; TRBD2 aligns across 8 bases. The germline V gene has CDR1 SGHNT and CDR2 YYREEE (reference sequence). Trimming took 4 bases from V and 0 from J; bases not matched to a gene: 7. The CDR3 sequence is 16 residues long. DNA for the CDR3: TGTGCCAGCAGCAGCCAAGCGGGGGAAAGCACAGATACGCAGTATTTT. Translation gives CASSSQAGESTDTQYF.

This chain uses TRBV18 with TRBJ1-4; 7 bases line up with TRBD1. CDR1 KGHSH and CDR2 LQKENI come from the germline V gene. V trimming: 3 bases; J trimming: 0 bases; junction bases outside the gene matches: 1. CDR3 length: 15 amino acids. This CDR3 reads CASSPGQTTNEKLFF. CDR3 DNA sequence: TGTGCCAGCTCACCGGGACAGACAACTAATGAAAAACTGTTTTTT.

The rearrangement joins TRBV5-1 to TRBJ2-3, with 7 bases lining up with TRBD2. Germline lookup yields CDR1 SGHRS and CDR2 YFSETQ. V lost 3 bases to trimming and J lost 0 bases; unmatched junction nucleotides: 13. The CDR3 extends over 18 amino acids. The CDR3 here is CASSYGGVHATSTDTQYF. The CDR3 region has the DNA TGCGCCAGCAGCTATGGGGGGGTACACGCAACTAGCACAGATACGCAGTATTTT.

The chain has TRBV27 and TRBJ2-3, with a tentative D call TRBD2 (6 bases). This CDR3 contains 14 residues. Trimming shortened V by 2 bases and J by 2 bases, and 8 bases separated the two germline ends. Germline V CDR1 and CDR2: MNHEY, SMNVEV (reference sequence). CDR3: CASSLAGFTDTQYF. CDR3 nucleotide sequence: TGTGCCAGCAGTTTAGCGGGGTTCACAGATACGCAGTATTTT.

This clone was counted a single time. This rearrangement joins TRBV19 to TRBJ2-2, with D possibly TRBD1 on 6 matching bases. Looked up from germline, CDR1 is LNHDA and CDR2 is SQIVND (reference sequence). The ends were cut back, 6 bases at V and 0 bases at J, with 17 bases in the middle. This CDR3 spans 17 amino acids. CDR3 sequence: CASSRQDSGANTGELFF. Written as DNA, the CDR3 is TGTGCCAGTAGCCGCCAGGACAGTGGCGCGAACACCGGGGAGCTGTTTTTT.

The rearrangement uses TRBV5-1 and TRBJ1-4; a possible D gene is TRBD1 (5 bases). Germline values: CDR1 SGHRS, CDR2 YFSETQ. The V and J ends lost 5 bases and 7 bases respectively, with 15 bases between them. This CDR3 spans 14 amino acids. CDR3 loop: CASSSTPGGEKLFF. As DNA, the CDR3 is TGCGCCAGCAGTTCCACACCGGGGGGTGAAAAACTGTTTTTT. The variable domain in full, completed from reference TRBV5-1 and TRBJ1-4, reads KAGVTQTPRYLIKTRGQQVTLSCSPISGHRSVSWYQQTPGQGLQFLFEYFSETQRNKGNFPGRFSGRQFSNSRSEMNVSTLELGDSALYLCASSSTPGGEKLFFGSGTQLSVL.

V and J are TRBV29-1 and TRBJ2-3; 9 nucleotides agree with TRBD2. This CDR3 contains 18 residues. J lost 4 bases, V lost 2 bases, and 16 bases had no gene match. Per the germline V gene, CDR1 is SQVTM and CDR2 is ANQGSEA. CDR3 sequence (DNA): TGCAGCGTTGAAATGGGCGGGAGGGCCCTAGGGAGCGCAGATACGCAGTATTTT. This encodes CSVEMGGRALGSADTQYF.

This chain links TRBV7-9 with TRBJ2-7; 7 bases line up with TRBD1. Germline CDR1 and CDR2: SEHNR and FQNEAQ (reference sequence). With V trimmed by 2 bases and J by 7 bases, 11 bases remained unmatched. This CDR3 has 15 residues. The CDR3 DNA is TGTGCCAGCAGCTTAAGGGGGACAGACTTCTCGGAGCAGTACTTC. It specifies CASSLRGTDFSEQYF.

The V call is TRBV4-1, the J call TRBJ2-1; D may be TRBD2 (6 bases). The CDR3 is made up of 14 amino acids. Germline V lookup: CDR1 MGHRA, CDR2 YSYEKL. V shed 5 bases and J shed 6 bases, with 14 bases lying between them. The CDR3 DNA follows: TGCGCCAGCAGCACCGGGACTCTGCCCAATGAGCAGTTCTTC. Amino acids: CASSTGTLPNEQFF.

Worth noting for this clone: The same CDR3 arises from other DNA sequences in this sample as well. The chain carries TRBV4-2 and TRBJ2-4, with TRBD2 matching 13 bases. Trimming took 0 bases from V and 9 from J; bases not matched to a gene: 8. The CDR3 sequence is 17 residues long. Germline V lookup: CDR1 LGHNA, CDR2 YNFKEQ. Here the CDR3 reads CASSQDLTSGGVSIQYF. As DNA, the CDR3 is TGTGCCAGCAGCCAAGATCTTACTAGCGGGGGGGTGAGCATTCAGTACTTC.

The chain recombines TRBV5-4 with TRBJ2-5; TRBD1 matches 11 bases. The length of the CDR3 is 16 residues. Trimming took 4 bases from V and 0 from J; bases not matched to a gene: 5. Germline CDR1 SGHNT, CDR2 YYREEE (reference sequence). CDR3 region: CASSQRDRGYQETQYF. CDR3 coding DNA: TGTGCCAGCAGCCAGAGGGACAGGGGGTACCAAGAGACCCAGTACTTC.

The chain has TRBV7-2 and TRBJ2-7; no definite D call. From germline, CDR1 is SGHTA and CDR2 FQGNSA. V lost 2 bases, J lost 2 bases, and 10 bases lay in between. This CDR3 has 14 residues. CDR3 sequence: CASSLSREAYEQYF. In DNA form, the CDR3 reads TGTGCCAGCAGCTTATCCAGAGAGGCCTACGAGCAGTACTTC.

V and J are TRBV29-1 and TRBJ1-2; 10 nucleotides line up with TRBD1. Germline trimming cut 7 bases from V and 2 bases from J; bases unmatched to any gene: 16. The CDR3 has 17 residues. The germline V gene has CDR1 SQVTM and CDR2 ANQGSEA. Here the CDR3 reads CSAIKGVTGGLNYGYTF. The CDR3 coding sequence is TGCAGCGCTATAAAAGGAGTGACAGGGGGCCTGAACTATGGCTACACCTTC.

This sequence joins TRBV6-4 and TRBJ2-1; 8 bases are shared with TRBD2. Germline V gene sequence: CDR1 MRHNA, CDR2 SNTAGT. The trim removed 8 bases at V and 6 bases at J, leaving 9 bases unmatched. The CDR3 totals 14 residues. DNA of the CDR3: TGTGCCAGCGACCGGGAGGGCCTGGCCAATGAGCAGTTCTTC. Translating gives CASDREGLANEQFF.

This chain links TRBV7-3 with TRBJ2-7, with TRBD2 matching 7 bases. With 5 bases clipped from V and 3 bases from J, the junction kept 4 bases outside the gene matches. The CDR3 sequence is 13 residues long. The germline V gene has CDR1 SGHTA and CDR2 FQGTGA. This CDR3 reads CASSVVAGYEQYF. CDR3 nucleotide sequence: TGTGCCAGCAGCGTTGTAGCGGGCTACGAGCAGTACTTC.

This clone has just a few counts. The chain combines TRBV6-5 with TRBJ1-2; the match to TRBD1 covers 7 bases. The V gene's germline CDR1 is MNHEY and CDR2 SVGAGI. Unmatched junction bases numbered 8, after V lost 0 bases and J lost 4 bases. This CDR3 has 16 residues. CDR3 in DNA: TGTGCCAGCAGTTACTCGGGGACAGCCCATTCCTATGGCTACACCTTC. Translating it yields CASSYSGTAHSYGYTF.

V gene TRBV23-1 combines with J gene TRBJ2-7; TRBD2 is a possible D gene (5 bases). TRBV23-1 qualifies as an ORF whose function is uncertain. V lost 4 bases to trimming and J lost 4 bases, with 23 bases between them. The CDR3 is made up of 17 amino acids. The DNA for the CDR3 is TGCGCCAGCAGTCGGGAGACTGCCGATCTCTTTAGGTACGAGCAGTACTTC. Its translation: CASSRETADLFRYEQYF.

V usage is TRBV12-5 and J usage is TRBJ2-3; D is perhaps TRBD2 (5 bases). The CDR3 is 16 residues long. V lost 1 base to trimming and J lost 0 bases, with 11 bases between them. Per germline, CDR1 LGHNT and CDR2 FRNRAP. CDR3 DNA sequence: TGTGCTAGTGGTTTGGGGACTGGGAGTAGCACAGATACGCAGTATTTT. Residues: CASGLGTGSSTDTQYF.

This sequence joins TRBV4-2 and TRBJ2-3, with TRBD2 matching 13 bases. Germline V lookup: CDR1 LGHNA, CDR2 YNFKEQ. CDR3 size: 17 residues. Trimming removed 6 bases from V and 6 bases from J; junction bases left unmatched: 12. The CDR3 sequence: CASRRGGATSGRDTQYF. The CDR3 DNA is TGTGCCAGCAGAAGAGGTGGGGCGACTAGCGGGAGGGATACGCAGTATTTT.

For this clone: The limits of the CDR3 on the DNA are not certain, so only TCRdb's listed CDR3 is given. CDR3 amino acids: CASSLVRVRFGETQYF. The chain links TRBV7-6 to TRBJ2-5; the table's D call of TRBD1 was not tested on the DNA. The CDR3 length equals 16 residues, ends included. Germline CDR1 reads SGHVS; CDR2 reads FNYEAQ.

J is TRBJ2-3 and V is TRBV30, with 8 nucleotides matching TRBD2. Germline lookup yields CDR1 GTSNPN and CDR2 SVGIG (reference sequence). The CDR3 contains 18 residues. The J segment lost 3 bases and the V segment lost 0 bases, leaving 14 bases of the junction unmatched. CDR3 sequence reads: CAWSVQRGTLVWTDTQYF. CDR3 sequence (DNA): TGTGCCTGGAGTGTACAGCGGGGGACACTTGTATGGACAGATACGCAGTATTTT. The full variable domain, in which reference TRBV30 and TRBJ2-3 provide the parts outside the CDR3, is SQTIHQWPATLVQPVGSPLSLECTVEGTSNPNLYWYRQAAGRGLQLLFYSVGIGQISSEVPQNLSASRPQDRQFILSSKKLLLSDSGFYLCAWSVQRGTLVWTDTQYFGPGTRLTVL.

The chain couples TRBV5-5 to TRBJ2-7, with TRBD1 as a possible D gene (6 bases). Germline CDR1 reads SGHKS; CDR2 reads YYEKEE (reference sequence). V was shortened by 4 bases and J by 5 bases, with 22 bases between the two germline ends. The CDR3 sequence is 16 residues long. CDR3 protein: CASSPPRGIGVNEQYF. The CDR3 bases are TGTGCCAGCAGCCCGCCCAGGGGAATCGGTGTAAACGAGCAGTACTTC.